This T cell receptor beta chain stems from a study of blood T cell repertoires in COVID-19. Across the study: From the United States, Italy and Spain came samples of acute and convalescent COVID-19. PBMCs, B-cell-depleted T cells, or T cells provided the cDNA or gDNA that made up the material.

In the authors' workflow: Scientists estimated how many nucleated cells there were by amplifying reference gene primers. Libraries were prepared by immunoSEQ multiplex PCR; TCRdb keeps only in-frame clonotypes and omits some of them. The V and J calls and clone size are taken from that table; D and trimming were inferred from the DNA. The data show around 80,000 clones, with 65% to 80% seen just once and approximately 19% held by the top ten. The CDR3 spans 14 residues. Germline lookup yields CDR1 LNHDA and CDR2 SQIVND (reference sequence). The trim removed 3 bases at V and 6 bases at J, leaving 4 bases unmatched.

This TCR came from an elderly woman with active or convalescent COVID-19. The sample comprised peripheral blood. The rearrangement links TRBV19 to TRBJ2-2; 7 nucleotides agree with TRBD1. The CDR3 spells CASSMYRGAGELFF. For the CDR3, the DNA is TGTGCCAGTAGTATGTACAGGGGAGCCGGGGAGCTGTTTTTT.